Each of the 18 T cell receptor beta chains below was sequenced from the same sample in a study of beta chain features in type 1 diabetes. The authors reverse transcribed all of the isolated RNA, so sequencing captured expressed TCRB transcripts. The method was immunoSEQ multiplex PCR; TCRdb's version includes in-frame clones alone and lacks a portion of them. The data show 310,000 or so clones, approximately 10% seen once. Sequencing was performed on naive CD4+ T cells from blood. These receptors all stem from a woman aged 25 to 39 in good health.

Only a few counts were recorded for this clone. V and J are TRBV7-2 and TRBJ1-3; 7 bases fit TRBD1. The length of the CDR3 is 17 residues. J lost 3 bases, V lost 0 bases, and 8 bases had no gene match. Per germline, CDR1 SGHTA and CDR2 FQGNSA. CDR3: CASSLALEGAGGNTIYF. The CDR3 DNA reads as TGTGCCAGCAGCTTAGCTTTGGAGGGGGCTGGTGGAAACACCATATATTTT.

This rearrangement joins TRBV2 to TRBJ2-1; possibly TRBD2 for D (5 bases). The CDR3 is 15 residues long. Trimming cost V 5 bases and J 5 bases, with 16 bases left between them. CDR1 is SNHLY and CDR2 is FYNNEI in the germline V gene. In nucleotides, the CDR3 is TGTGCCAGCAGTCCGAGGGTTATGACAAACAATGAGCAGTTCTTC. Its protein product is CASSPRVMTNNEQFF.

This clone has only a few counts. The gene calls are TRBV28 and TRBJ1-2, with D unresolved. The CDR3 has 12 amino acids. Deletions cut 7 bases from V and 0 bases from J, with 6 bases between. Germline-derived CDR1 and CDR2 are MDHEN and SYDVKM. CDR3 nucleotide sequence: TGTGCCAGCATGACACCTAACTATGGCTACACCTTC. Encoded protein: CASMTPNYGYTF.

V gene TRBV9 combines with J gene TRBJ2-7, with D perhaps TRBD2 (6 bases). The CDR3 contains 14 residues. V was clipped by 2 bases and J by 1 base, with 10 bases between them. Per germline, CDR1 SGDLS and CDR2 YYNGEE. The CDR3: CASSVEGSSYEQYF. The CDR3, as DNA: TGTGCCAGCAGCGTGGAGGGTTCTTCCTACGAGCAGTACTTC. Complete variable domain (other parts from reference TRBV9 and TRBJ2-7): DSGVTQTPKHLITATGQRVTLRCSPRSGDLSVYWYQQSLDQGLQFLIQYYNGEERAKGNILERFSAQQFPDLHSELNLSSLELGDSALYFCASSVEGSSYEQYFGPGTRLTVT.

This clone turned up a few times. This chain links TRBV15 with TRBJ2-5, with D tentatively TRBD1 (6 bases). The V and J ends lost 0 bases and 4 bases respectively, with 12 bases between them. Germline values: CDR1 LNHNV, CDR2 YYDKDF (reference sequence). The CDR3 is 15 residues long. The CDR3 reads CATSREGQSLETQYF. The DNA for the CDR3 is TGTGCCACCAGCAGAGAAGGACAGAGCCTAGAGACCCAGTACTTC. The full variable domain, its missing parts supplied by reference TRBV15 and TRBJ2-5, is DAMVIQNPRYQVTQFGKPVTLSCSQTLNHNVMYWYQQKSSQAPKLLFHYYDKDFNNEADTPDNFQSRRPNTSFCFLDIRSPGLGDTAMYLCATSREGQSLETQYFGPGTRLLVL.

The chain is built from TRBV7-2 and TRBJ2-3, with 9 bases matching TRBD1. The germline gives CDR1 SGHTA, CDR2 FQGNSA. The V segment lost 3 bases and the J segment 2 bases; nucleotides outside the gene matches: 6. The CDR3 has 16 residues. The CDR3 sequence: CASSFDRGEFTDTQYF. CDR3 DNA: TGTGCCAGCAGCTTCGACAGGGGGGAGTTCACAGATACGCAGTATTTT.

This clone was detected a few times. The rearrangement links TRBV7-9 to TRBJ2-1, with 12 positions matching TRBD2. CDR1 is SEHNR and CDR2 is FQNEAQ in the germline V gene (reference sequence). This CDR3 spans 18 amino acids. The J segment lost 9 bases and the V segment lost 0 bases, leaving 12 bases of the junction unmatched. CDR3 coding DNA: TGTGCCAGCAGCTTAGCCCCACTAGCGGGAGGCTCGAGTAGTGAGCAGTTCTTC. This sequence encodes CASSLAPLAGGSSSEQFF.

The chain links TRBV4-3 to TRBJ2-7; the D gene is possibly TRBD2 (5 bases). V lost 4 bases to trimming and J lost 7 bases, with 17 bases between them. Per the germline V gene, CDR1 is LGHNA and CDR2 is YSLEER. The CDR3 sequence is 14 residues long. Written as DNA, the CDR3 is TGCGCCAGCAGCCCCCCGGCCTCAACGGGGGAGCAGTACTTC. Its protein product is CASSPPASTGEQYF.

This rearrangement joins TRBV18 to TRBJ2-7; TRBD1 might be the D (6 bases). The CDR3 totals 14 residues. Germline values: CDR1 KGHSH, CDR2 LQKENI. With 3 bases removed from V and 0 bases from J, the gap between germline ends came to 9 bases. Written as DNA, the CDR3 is TGTGCCAGCTCACCGGCGACAGGCTCCTACGAGCAGTACTTC. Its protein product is CASSPATGSYEQYF.

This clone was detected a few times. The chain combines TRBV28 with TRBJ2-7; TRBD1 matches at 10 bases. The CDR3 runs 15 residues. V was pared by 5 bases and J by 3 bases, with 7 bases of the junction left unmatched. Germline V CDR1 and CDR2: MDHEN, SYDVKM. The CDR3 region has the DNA TGTGCCAGCAGTCCCCGGACAGGGGGTAACTACGAGCAGTACTTC. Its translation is CASSPRTGGNYEQYF.

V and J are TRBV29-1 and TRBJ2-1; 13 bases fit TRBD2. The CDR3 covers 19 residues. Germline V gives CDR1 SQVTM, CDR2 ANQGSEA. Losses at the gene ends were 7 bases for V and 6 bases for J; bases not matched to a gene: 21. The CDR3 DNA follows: TGCAGCGACCGAAAGGCGGGTCAGGACACTAGCGGGAGGGGCAATGAGCAGTTCTTC. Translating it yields CSDRKAGQDTSGRGNEQFF.

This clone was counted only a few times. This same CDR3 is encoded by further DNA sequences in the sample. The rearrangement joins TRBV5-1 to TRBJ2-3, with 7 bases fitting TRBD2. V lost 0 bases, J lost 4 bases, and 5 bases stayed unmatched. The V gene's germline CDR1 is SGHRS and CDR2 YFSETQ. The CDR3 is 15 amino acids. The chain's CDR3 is CASSLAGGGADTQYF. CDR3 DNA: TGCGCCAGCAGCTTGGCGGGAGGAGGGGCAGATACGCAGTATTTT. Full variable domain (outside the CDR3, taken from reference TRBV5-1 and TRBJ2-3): KAGVTQTPRYLIKTRGQQVTLSCSPISGHRSVSWYQQTPGQGLQFLFEYFSETQRNKGNFPGRFSGRQFSNSRSEMNVSTLELGDSALYLCASSLAGGGADTQYFGPGTRLTVL.

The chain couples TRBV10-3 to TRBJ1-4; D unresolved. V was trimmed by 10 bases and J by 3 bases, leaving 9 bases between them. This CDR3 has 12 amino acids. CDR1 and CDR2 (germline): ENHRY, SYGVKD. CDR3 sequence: CASGRSNEKLFF. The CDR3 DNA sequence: TGTGCCAGCGGGAGATCTAATGAAAAACTGTTTTTT.

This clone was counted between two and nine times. The DNA of the CDR3 is TGTGCCAGCAGCTTAGACCGGGACAGGGTGCACGAGCAGTACTTC. Translated, it gives CASSLDRDRVHEQYF. The rearrangement uses TRBV7-2 and TRBJ2-7; TRBD1 matches at 9 bases. Germline CDR1 is SGHTA and CDR2 is FQGNSA. The CDR3 runs to 15 residues. Germline trimming cut 1 base from V and 5 bases from J; bases unmatched to any gene: 6.

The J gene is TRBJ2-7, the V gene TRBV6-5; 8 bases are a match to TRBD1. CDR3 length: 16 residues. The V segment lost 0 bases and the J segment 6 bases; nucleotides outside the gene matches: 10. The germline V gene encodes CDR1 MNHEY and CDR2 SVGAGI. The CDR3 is CASSYSRPQGAIEQYF. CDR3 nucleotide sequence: TGTGCCAGCAGTTACTCGCGGCCTCAGGGGGCCATCGAGCAGTACTTC.

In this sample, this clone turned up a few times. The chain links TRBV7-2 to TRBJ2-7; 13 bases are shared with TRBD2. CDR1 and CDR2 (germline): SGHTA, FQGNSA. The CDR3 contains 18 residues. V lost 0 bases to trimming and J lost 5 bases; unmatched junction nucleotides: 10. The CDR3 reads CASSLATSGRASGHEQYF. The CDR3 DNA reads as TGTGCCAGCAGCTTAGCAACTAGCGGGAGGGCCTCCGGCCACGAGCAGTACTTC.

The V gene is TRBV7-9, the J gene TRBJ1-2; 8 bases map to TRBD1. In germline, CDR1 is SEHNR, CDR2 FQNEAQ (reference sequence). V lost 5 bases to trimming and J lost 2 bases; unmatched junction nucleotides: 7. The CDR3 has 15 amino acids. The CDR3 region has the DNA TGTGCCAGCAGCCCATCCGGACAGGGAAACTATGGCTACACCTTC. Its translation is CASSPSGQGNYGYTF.

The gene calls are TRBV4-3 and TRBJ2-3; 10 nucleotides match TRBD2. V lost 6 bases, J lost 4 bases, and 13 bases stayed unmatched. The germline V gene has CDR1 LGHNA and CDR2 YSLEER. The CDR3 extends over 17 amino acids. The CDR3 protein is CASRARAAGGLADTQYF. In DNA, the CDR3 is TGCGCCAGCAGGGCAAGAGCAGCGGGAGGGTTGGCAGATACGCAGTATTTT.